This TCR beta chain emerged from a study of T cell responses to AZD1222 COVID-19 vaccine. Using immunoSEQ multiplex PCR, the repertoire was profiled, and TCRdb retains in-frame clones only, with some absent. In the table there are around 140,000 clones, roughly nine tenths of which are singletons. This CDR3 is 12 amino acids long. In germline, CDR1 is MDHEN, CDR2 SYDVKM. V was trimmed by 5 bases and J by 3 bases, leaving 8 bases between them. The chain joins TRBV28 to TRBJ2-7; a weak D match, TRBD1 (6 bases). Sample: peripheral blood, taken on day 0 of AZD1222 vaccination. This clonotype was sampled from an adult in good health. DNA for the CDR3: TGTGCCAGCAGTCTACAGGGCTACGAGCAGTACTTC. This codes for CASSLQGYEQYF. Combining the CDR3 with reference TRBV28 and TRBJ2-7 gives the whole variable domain DVKVTQSSRYLVKRTGEKVFLECVQDMDHENMFWYRQDPGLGLRLIYFSYDVKMKEKGDIPEGYSVSREKKERFSLILESASTNQTSMYLCASSLQGYEQYFGPGTRLTVT.